This T cell receptor beta chain was documented in a study of early T cells in non-severe SARS-CoV-2 infection. Unique molecular identifiers were affixed to single, distinct cDNA molecules. TCRdb passed the 5' RACE reads through MiXCR, listing each CDR3 protein once. The data show 69,000 or so distinct CDR3 sequences, around 13% seen once. General study findings and limits: In VDJdb matching, anti-spike CD8 responses were favored while private and CD4 specificities went missing.

This clonotype was detected ten times or more. Its antigen is still unknown. Sequenced: whole blood. The receptor was derived from an adult who was a healthcare worker with PCR-confirmed SARS-CoV-2 infection or an uninfected control (not recorded which).

DNA of the CDR3: TGTGCCAGCAGCTTGGAGCTCAAGGTGCTAGCAAAGCAGTTCTTC. Translating it yields CASSLELKVLAKQFF. V usage is TRBV5-8 and J usage is TRBJ2-1; the D gene is possibly TRBD2 (5 bases). CDR1 SGHTS and CDR2 YDEGEE come from the germline V gene. This CDR3 is built from 15 residues. Trimming pared 0 bases from V and 11 bases from J, leaving 18 bases between.